These 11 T cell receptor beta chains were sequenced from one sample in a study of blood T cell repertoires in COVID-19. The assay was immunoSEQ multiplex PCR, and TCRdb's table has in-frame clones only and misses some. Found here are fewer than 400,000 clones, about nine tenths of them singletons; the top ten hold approximately 1.8%. Sequenced material: peripheral blood. The receptors originated from a woman in her 30s with COVID-19, enrolled during active disease.

The chain links TRBV9 to TRBJ1-2; 7 bases are shared with TRBD1. The V and J ends lost 4 bases and 0 bases, in that order; junction bases with no gene match: 6. Germline CDR1 SGDLS, CDR2 YYNGEE. There are 15 residues in the CDR3. DNA for the CDR3: TGTGCCAGCAGCCCAGGACAGGCCCCTAACTATGGCTACACCTTC. Translation: CASSPGQAPNYGYTF.

The genes are TRBV7-9 and TRBJ2-3, with 7 bases matching TRBD2. Germline CDR1 is SEHNR and CDR2 is FQNEAQ (reference sequence). This CDR3 contains 14 residues. The J segment lost 6 bases and the V segment lost 5 bases, leaving 8 bases of the junction unmatched. CDR3 nucleotide sequence: TGTGCCAGCAGCCCGACTAGCATCTGGGATACGCAGTATTTT. Protein sequence: CASSPTSIWDTQYF. The full variable domain, rest sourced from reference TRBV7-9 and TRBJ2-3, is DTGVSQNPRHKITKRGQNVTFRCDPISEHNRLYWYRQTLGQGPEFLTYFQNEAQLEKSRLLSDRFSAERPKGSFSTLEIQRTEQGDSAMYLCASSPTSIWDTQYFGPGTRLTVL.

The V and J genes are TRBV14 and TRBJ2-7, with a possible D match to TRBD2 (5 bases). The CDR3 is 16 amino acids. CDR1 SGHDN and CDR2 FVKESK come from the germline V gene. Trimming cost V 1 base and J 4 bases, with 17 bases left between them. CDR3 in DNA: TGTGCCAGCAGCCAAGGACCCCCGGGGTGGGGATACGAGCAGTACTTC. Translated, it gives CASSQGPPGWGYEQYF.

CDR3 residues: CASSVHGQGALPEQFF. The CDR3 DNA follows: TGTGCCAGCAGTGTCCACGGACAGGGGGCTCTCCCTGAGCAGTTCTTC. The V call is TRBV2, the J call TRBJ2-1, with TRBD1 matching 11 bases. J was trimmed by 9 bases and V by 4 bases; bases with no gene match: 11. The CDR3 is 16 residues long. The germline CDR1 and CDR2 sequences are SNHLY and FYNNEI. Based on the CDR3 plus reference TRBV2 and TRBJ2-1, the full variable domain is EPEVTQTPSHQVTQMGQEVILRCVPISNHLYFYWYRQILGQKVEFLVSFYNNEISEKSEIFDDQFSVERPDGSNFTLKIRSTKLEDSAMYFCASSVHGQGALPEQFFGPGTRLTVL.

The chain uses TRBV19 and TRBJ2-3; 9 positions agree with TRBD2. The ends lost 5 bases at V and 2 bases at J; junction bases unmatched: 8. CDR1 is LNHDA, CDR2 SQIVND, per germline (reference sequence). The CDR3 runs to 16 residues. In nucleotides, the CDR3 is TGTGCCAGTAGTCTTATAGCGGGGGCCGTCACAGATACGCAGTATTTT. It translates to CASSLIAGAVTDTQYF.

The sample holds one count of this clone. The rearrangement joins TRBV5-5 to TRBJ1-4; TRBD1 matches at 7 bases. V was pared by 3 bases and J by 5 bases, with 10 bases of the junction left unmatched. The CDR3 has 16 residues. Germline V gene data show CDR1 as SGHKS and CDR2 as YYEKEE (reference sequence). The CDR3 DNA reads as TGTGCCAGCAGCTATACAGGGGCCCTACAGAATGAAAAACTGTTTTTT. Its protein product is CASSYTGALQNEKLFF.

The chain carries TRBV7-9 and TRBJ1-6; D is possibly TRBD1 (6 bases). The length of the CDR3 is 16 residues. The germline gives CDR1 SEHNR, CDR2 FQNEAQ (reference sequence). V was clipped by 5 bases and J by 1 base, with 12 bases between them. The CDR3 loop reads CASSPRGESYNSPLHF. CDR3 DNA sequence: TGTGCCAGCAGCCCCAGGGGAGAATCCTATAATTCACCCCTCCACTTT.

This chain uses TRBV2 with TRBJ1-4, with 7 bases aligning to TRBD1. The CDR3 consists of 15 residues. The J segment lost 1 base and the V segment lost 5 bases, leaving 4 bases of the junction unmatched. Looked up from germline, CDR1 is SNHLY and CDR2 is FYNNEI. This CDR3 is CASSPPGGTNEKLFF. CDR3 bases: TGTGCCAGCAGTCCTCCAGGGGGAACTAATGAAAAACTGTTTTTT.

The chain combines TRBV2 with TRBJ2-2; maybe TRBD1 (5 bases). Looked up from germline, CDR1 is SNHLY and CDR2 is FYNNEI. CDR3 length equals 13 residues. V was clipped by 6 bases and J by 3 bases, with 8 bases between them. CDR3 in amino acids: CASSRQYTGELFF. DNA for the CDR3: TGTGCCAGCAGCCGACAGTACACCGGGGAGCTGTTTTTT.

This rearrangement joins TRBV13 to TRBJ2-3; 8 bases match TRBD2. Losses at the gene ends were 0 bases for V and 0 bases for J; bases not matched to a gene: 14. The CDR3 covers 20 residues. CDR1 is PRHDT, CDR2 FYEKMQ, per germline (reference sequence). CDR3 sequence (DNA): TGTGCCAGCAGCTTAGGCCTTCGCGGGGGGCAACTCTCTAGCACAGATACGCAGTATTTT. Protein product: CASSLGLRGGQLSSTDTQYF.

This chain joins TRBV4-2 and TRBJ1-1; D is possibly TRBD1 (5 bases). Per the germline V gene, CDR1 is LGHNA and CDR2 is YNFKEQ. Trimming took off 0 bases at V and 11 bases at J, with 19 bases between the two ends. The CDR3 has 15 residues. CDR3 protein: CASSQDDSYTVWAFF. CDR3 DNA sequence: TGTGCCAGCAGCCAAGATGACAGCTACACAGTATGGGCTTTCTTT.